The next 22 T cell receptor beta chains were all read from a single sample in a study of cytomegalovirus exposure and HLA in healthy donors. Researchers ran the PCR with 60 Vbeta and 13 Jbeta primers. Method: immunoSEQ multiplex PCR; TCRdb's copy keeps in-frame clones and lacks some. Found here are about 140,000 clones, around 83% of them singletons; the top ten hold around 1.3%. The sample comprised PBMCs. These receptors were taken from a male donor in good health and CMV-seropositive.

The chain joins TRBV5-1 to TRBJ2-7, with TRBD1 matching 8 bases. Trimming took 3 bases from V and 3 from J; bases not matched to a gene: 8. Germline values: CDR1 SGHRS, CDR2 YFSETQ. The CDR3 loop spans 15 amino acids. For the CDR3, the DNA is TGCGCCAGCAGCTCCATAACAGGGGGGAGCTACGAGCAGTACTTC. Its protein product is CASSSITGGSYEQYF. Looking up the rest from reference TRBV5-1 and TRBJ2-7 gives the full variable domain: KAGVTQTPRYLIKTRGQQVTLSCSPISGHRSVSWYQQTPGQGLQFLFEYFSETQRNKGNFPGRFSGRQFSNSRSEMNVSTLELGDSALYLCASSSITGGSYEQYFGPGTRLTVT.

The chain recombines TRBV19 with TRBJ1-1, with D perhaps matching TRBD1 (6 bases). The CDR3 length is 15 residues. Trimming left V 7 bases short and J 1 base short, with 16 bases between. The germline V gene encodes CDR1 LNHDA and CDR2 SQIVND (reference sequence). CDR3: CASNAALTGNTEAFF. The CDR3 DNA sequence: TGTGCCAGTAACGCAGCACTGACAGGGAACACTGAAGCTTTCTTT.

The CDR3 protein is CASRDLRDRVNTEAFF. CDR3 sequence (DNA): TGTGCCAGTAGGGACCTGAGGGACAGAGTGAACACTGAAGCTTTCTTT. The rearrangement links TRBV19 to TRBJ1-1; 7 bases are a match to TRBD1. CDR1 is LNHDA and CDR2 is SQIVND in the germline V gene (reference sequence). V lost 6 bases and J lost 0; bases outside the gene matches: 10. CDR3 length: 16 residues.

The J gene is TRBJ2-3, the V gene TRBV6-1, with D perhaps TRBD1 (6 bases). The CDR3 spans 14 residues. The germline CDR1 and CDR2 sequences are MNHNS and SASEGT. V was trimmed by 5 bases and J by 0 bases, leaving 9 bases between them. The CDR3 DNA follows: TGTGCCAGCAGTAGGACAGCTAGCACAGATACGCAGTATTTT. Its protein is CASSRTASTDTQYF.

The V and J genes are TRBV7-9 and TRBJ1-1; D is unclear. The CDR3 has 11 amino acids. Trimming removed 10 bases from V and 3 bases from J, with 9 bases in between. The germline gives CDR1 SEHNR, CDR2 FQNEAQ (reference sequence). In DNA, the CDR3 is TGTGCCACAACTTTGGACACTGAAGCTTTCTTT. Protein: CATTLDTEAFF. The entire variable domain, with the rest obtained from reference TRBV7-9 and TRBJ1-1, is as follows: DTGVSQNPRHKITKRGQNVTFRCDPISEHNRLYWYRQTLGQGPEFLTYFQNEAQLEKSRLLSDRFSAERPKGSFSTLEIQRTEQGDSAMYLCATTLDTEAFFGQGTRLTVV.

J is TRBJ2-7 and V is TRBV2; possibly TRBD2 for D (6 bases). Trimming shortened V by 2 bases and J by 3 bases, and 14 bases separated the two germline ends. CDR3 length: 15 amino acids. Germline loops: CDR1 SNHLY, CDR2 FYNNEI. The CDR3 is CASSEISGRDYEQYF. The CDR3 DNA is TGTGCCAGCAGTGAAATTTCCGGGCGGGACTACGAGCAGTACTTC. The full variable domain, completed using reference TRBV2 and TRBJ2-7, is EPEVTQTPSHQVTQMGQEVILRCVPISNHLYFYWYRQILGQKVEFLVSFYNNEISEKSEIFDDQFSVERPDGSNFTLKIRSTKLEDSAMYFCASSEISGRDYEQYFGPGTRLTVT.

V usage is TRBV13 and J usage is TRBJ2-7; 7 bases fit TRBD1. Germline CDR1 PRHDT, CDR2 FYEKMQ (reference sequence). The CDR3 runs 15 residues. The V gene end was trimmed by 5 bases and the J gene end by 2 bases; junction bases not matched to a gene: 9. The CDR3 bases are TGTGCCAGCAGCCTATCCGGGACAGCCACCTACGAGCAGTACTTC. It translates to CASSLSGTATYEQYF.

The chain recombines TRBV21-1 with TRBJ2-2; TRBD2, the table's D call, lacks a check against the DNA. TRBV21-1 is recorded as a pseudogene. CDR3 length: 17 residues. CDR3 region: CASSKGSSGSGTGELFF. CDR3 DNA: TGTGCCAGCAGCAAAGGTTCTAGCGGGAGTGGCACCGGGGAGCTGTTTTTT.

The J gene is TRBJ2-7, the V gene TRBV28; tentative D call: TRBD2 (6 bases). Deletions cut 5 bases from V and 7 bases from J, with 21 bases between. The CDR3 totals 15 residues. Germline CDR1 reads MDHEN; CDR2 reads SYDVKM. The CDR3 sequence is CASSGGGALNGEQYF. The CDR3 nucleotides read TGTGCCAGCAGTGGGGGAGGAGCCCTGAATGGAGAGCAGTACTTC.

The rearrangement links TRBV27 to TRBJ1-2; maybe TRBD1 (6 bases). The CDR3 runs to 12 residues. The V end lost 5 bases, the J end lost 6 bases, and 10 bases lay between the germline ends. CDR1 MNHEY and CDR2 SMNVEV come from the germline V gene (reference sequence). CDR3 sequence (DNA): TGTGCCAGCAGTCCTGACAGGAATGGCTACACCTTC. Translated, it gives CASSPDRNGYTF.

Concerning this clone itself: The germline gene is not matched at one end of the junction; a read error may be the cause. The chain uses TRBV4-2 and TRBJ2-7, with TRBD1 matching 8 bases. The V gene's germline CDR1 is LGHNA and CDR2 YNFKEQ. The CDR3 spans 17 residues. The CDR3 DNA is TGTGCCGGCAGCCAAGGGACAGGTGATACAAGCTCCTACGAGCAGTACTTC. Amino acids: CAGSQGTGDTSSYEQYF.

The J gene is TRBJ1-2, the V gene TRBV5-4; TRBD1 matches 9 bases. Germline loops: CDR1 SGHNT, CDR2 YYREEE (reference sequence). The CDR3 spans 13 residues. Germline trimming cut 3 bases from V and 6 bases from J; bases unmatched to any gene: 3. The CDR3 DNA reads TGTGCCAGCAGCTCCCGGGACAGGGATGGCTACACCTTC. It yields the protein CASSSRDRDGYTF.

The chain carries TRBV19 and TRBJ1-3, with no clear D. V was shortened by 3 bases and J by 4 bases, with 10 bases between the two germline ends. The CDR3 covers 14 residues. Germline V lookup: CDR1 LNHDA, CDR2 SQIVND (reference sequence). This chain's CDR3 is CASSMVLLGNTIYF. In DNA form, the CDR3 reads TGTGCCAGTAGTATGGTGCTTCTAGGAAACACCATATATTTT.

J is TRBJ2-5 and V is TRBV18, with no clear D. The germline V gene encodes CDR1 KGHSH and CDR2 LQKENI. This CDR3 region has 12 residues. Trimming removed 3 bases at V and 3 bases at J, with 5 bases between. The CDR3 coding sequence is TGTGCCAGCTCACCGTCGGAAGAGACCCAGTACTTC. It is translated as CASSPSEETQYF.

This clone was recorded once. This rearrangement joins TRBV7-9 to TRBJ2-5; D is perhaps TRBD1 (6 bases). CDR3 size: 15 residues. CDR1 SEHNR and CDR2 FQNEAQ come from the germline V gene (reference sequence). V lost 5 bases and J 5 bases, leaving 18 bases between the germline ends. The CDR3 region has the DNA TGTGCCAGCAGCCCGCGAACAGGGCTTTGGGAGACCCAGTACTTC. Protein sequence: CASSPRTGLWETQYF.

The rearrangement joins TRBV28 to TRBJ2-7, with 10 bases matching TRBD1. Germline V gene lookup returns CDR1 MDHEN and CDR2 SYDVKM. The CDR3 is 14 amino acids. V was clipped by 6 bases and J by 2 bases; unmatched bases: 4. CDR3: CASRPGQGTYEQYF. The CDR3 nucleotides read TGTGCCAGCAGGCCGGGACAGGGGACCTACGAGCAGTACTTC.

This clone has a handful of counts. The chain joins TRBV14 to TRBJ1-2, with TRBD1 matching over 8 bases. V lost 4 bases to trimming and J lost 8 bases; unmatched junction nucleotides: 6. Germline loops: CDR1 SGHDN, CDR2 FVKESK. This CDR3 contains 13 residues. The CDR3 sequence: CASSLGTGWGYTF. In DNA, the CDR3 is TGTGCCAGCAGCCTCGGGACAGGCTGGGGCTACACCTTC. Full variable domain (missing parts from reference TRBV14 and TRBJ1-2): EAGVTQFPSHSVIEKGQTVTLRCDPISGHDNLYWYRRVMGKEIKFLLHFVKESKQDESGMPNNRFLAERTGGTYSTLKVQPAELEDSGVYFCASSLGTGWGYTFGSGTRLTVV.

The chain has TRBV5-4 and TRBJ2-2; tentative D call: TRBD1 (6 bases). Germline CDR1 is SGHNT and CDR2 is YYREEE (reference sequence). This CDR3 is 17 amino acids long. Trimming shortened V by 4 bases and J by 0 bases, and 16 bases separated the two germline ends. CDR3 region: CASSNTPGHSNTGELFF. The CDR3 region has the DNA TGTGCCAGCAGCAACACTCCGGGACACTCGAACACCGGGGAGCTGTTTTTT.

This chain uses TRBV21-1 with TRBJ2-2; the D call in the table, TRBD1, was not verified against the DNA. TRBV21-1 is termed a pseudogene. CDR3 length: 14 residues. The CDR3 sequence is CASSRTGSTGELFF. The CDR3 DNA reads TGTGCCAGCAGCAGGACAGGGAGCACCGGGGAGCTGTTTTTT.

This clone has only a few counts. The chain couples TRBV4-3 to TRBJ1-5; 10 nucleotides agree with TRBD1. Germline trimming cut 0 bases from V and 6 bases from J; bases unmatched to any gene: 8. There are 17 residues in the CDR3. Germline V CDR1 and CDR2: LGHNA, YSLEER. Here the CDR3 DNA reads TGCGCCAGCAGCCAAGATGCCCCCGGGACAGGGGTTCAGCCCCAGCATTTT. Amino acid sequence: CASSQDAPGTGVQPQHF.

The chain employs TRBV25-1 and TRBJ2-1; the D is unclear. Germline-derived CDR1 and CDR2 are MGHDK and SYGVNS. Trimming left V 3 bases short and J 5 bases short, with 11 bases between. CDR3 length: 14 amino acids. The CDR3 DNA is TGTGCCAGCAGTGACTATTATGTCCACAATGAGCAGTTCTTC. Encoded protein: CASSDYYVHNEQFF.

The rearrangement uses TRBV5-1 and TRBJ2-5; maybe TRBD1 (6 bases). Trimming left V 5 bases short and J 5 bases short, with 19 bases between. CDR1 is SGHRS, CDR2 YFSETQ, per germline. This CDR3 contains 15 residues. As DNA, the CDR3 is TGCGCCAGCAGACGTATCCAGGGGTTCAGGGAGACCCAGTACTTC. As protein: CASRRIQGFRETQYF.